The present TCR beta chain was sequenced within a study of response to subunit inactivated influenza vaccine. Overall study findings and caveats: T cells newly recruited by each seasonal influenza vaccination are few, the authors suggested.

With V trimmed by 11 bases and J by 4 bases, 16 bases remained unmatched. CDR1 is MGHRA and CDR2 is YSYEKL in the germline V gene. This CDR3 contains 17 residues. For this clonotype: Its target is unknown.

TCRdb reprocessed the RT-PCR reads via MiXCR and lists one record per CDR3 protein. The table has roughly 650,000 distinct CDR3 sequences, 12% to 15% seen once. This chain uses TRBV4-1 with TRBJ2-1, with TRBD1 matching 11 bases. The sequence came from a man aged 45-65 years who received an inactivated influenza vaccine. The sample consisted of PBMCs from blood, taken around 14 days before vaccination. CDR3 region: CASQRGTGGLLYNEQFF. The CDR3 region has the DNA TGCGCCTCCCAACGGGGGACAGGGGGTCTCCTTTACAATGAGCAGTTCTTC.